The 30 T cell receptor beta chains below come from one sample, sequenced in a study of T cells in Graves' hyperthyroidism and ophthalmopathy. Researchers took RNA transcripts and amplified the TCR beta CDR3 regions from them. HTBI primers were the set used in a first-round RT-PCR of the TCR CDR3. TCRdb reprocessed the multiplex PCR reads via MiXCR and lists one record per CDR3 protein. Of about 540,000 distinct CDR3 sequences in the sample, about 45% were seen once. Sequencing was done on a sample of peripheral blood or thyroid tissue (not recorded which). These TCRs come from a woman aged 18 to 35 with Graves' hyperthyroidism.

CDR3 sequence reads: CASSLKAPNEKLFF. The CDR3 DNA follows: TGCGCCAGCAGCTTGAAGGCGCCTAATGAAAAACTGTTTTTT. This chain joins TRBV5-1 and TRBJ1-4; unclear D gene. Germline V gene data show CDR1 as SGHRS and CDR2 as YFSETQ. The CDR3 runs to 14 residues. V dropped 1 base and J dropped 3 bases, with 7 bases sitting between them.

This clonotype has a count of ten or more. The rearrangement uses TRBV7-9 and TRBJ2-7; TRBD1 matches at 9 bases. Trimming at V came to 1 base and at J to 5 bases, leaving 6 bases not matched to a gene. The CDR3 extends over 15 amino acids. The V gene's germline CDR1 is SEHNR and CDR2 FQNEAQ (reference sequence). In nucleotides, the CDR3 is TGTGCCAGCAGCTTAGTAAGGACAGGGGTTGACGAGCAGTACTTC. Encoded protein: CASSLVRTGVDEQYF.

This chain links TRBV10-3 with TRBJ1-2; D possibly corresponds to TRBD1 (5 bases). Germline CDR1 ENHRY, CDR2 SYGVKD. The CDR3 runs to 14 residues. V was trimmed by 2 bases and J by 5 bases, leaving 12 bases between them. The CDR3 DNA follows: TGTGCCATCAGTGAGGGGGCGCAAATTTATGGCTACACCTTC. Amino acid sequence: CAISEGAQIYGYTF.

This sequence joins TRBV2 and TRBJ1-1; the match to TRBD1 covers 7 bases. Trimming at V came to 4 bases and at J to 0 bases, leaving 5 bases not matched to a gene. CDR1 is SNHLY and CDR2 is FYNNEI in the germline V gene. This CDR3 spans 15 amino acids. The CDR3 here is CASSVQGGMNTEAFF. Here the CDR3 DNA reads TGTGCCAGCAGTGTGCAGGGGGGAATGAACACTGAAGCTTTCTTT.

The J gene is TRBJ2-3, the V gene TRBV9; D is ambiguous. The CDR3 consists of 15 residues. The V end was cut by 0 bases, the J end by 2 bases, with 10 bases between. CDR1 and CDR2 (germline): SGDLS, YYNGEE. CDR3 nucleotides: TGTGCCAGCAGCGTAGACCCTCTTGTCACAGATACGCAGTATTTT. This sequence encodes CASSVDPLVTDTQYF.

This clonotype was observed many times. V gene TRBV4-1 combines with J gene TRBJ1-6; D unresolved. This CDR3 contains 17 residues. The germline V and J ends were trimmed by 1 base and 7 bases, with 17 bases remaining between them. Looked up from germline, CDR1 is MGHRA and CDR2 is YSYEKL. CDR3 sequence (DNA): TGCGCCAGCAGCCAAGCCCGTACTGGGAAGAGAAATTCACCCCTCCACTTT. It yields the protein CASSQARTGKRNSPLHF.

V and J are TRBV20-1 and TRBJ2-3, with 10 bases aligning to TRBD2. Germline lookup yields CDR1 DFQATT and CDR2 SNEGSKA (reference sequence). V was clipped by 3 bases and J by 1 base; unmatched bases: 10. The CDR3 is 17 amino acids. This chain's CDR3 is CSARGSSGRLGTDTQYF. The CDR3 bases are TGCAGTGCTAGGGGGTCTAGCGGGAGATTGGGCACAGATACGCAGTATTTT.

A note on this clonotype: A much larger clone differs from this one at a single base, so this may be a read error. Written as DNA, the CDR3 is TGTGCCGGCAGTTACTCGGGTCTCGAGCAGTACTTC. This encodes CAGSYSGLEQYF. The gene calls are TRBV7-9 and TRBJ2-7; D gene unclear. The germline gives CDR1 SEHNR, CDR2 FQNEAQ (reference sequence). This CDR3 contains 12 residues.

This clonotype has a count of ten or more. The CDR3 DNA reads as TGTGCCAGCAGCCTCATGCACAGCACCGGGGAGCTGTTTTTT. Translated: CASSLMHSTGELFF. The gene calls are TRBV14 and TRBJ2-2; D not resolved. This CDR3 has 14 residues. Between the trimmed V and J ends, which lost 4 bases and 4 bases, there was a span of 10 bases. CDR1 and CDR2 from the germline V gene are SGHDN and FVKESK.

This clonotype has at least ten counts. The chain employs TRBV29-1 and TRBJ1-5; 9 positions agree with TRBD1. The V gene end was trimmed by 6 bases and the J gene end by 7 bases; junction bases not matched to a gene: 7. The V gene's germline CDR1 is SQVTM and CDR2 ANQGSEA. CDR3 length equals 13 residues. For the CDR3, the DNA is TGCAGCGTAGTACGACAGGGGGGGCAGCCCCAGCATTTT. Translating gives CSVVRQGGQPQHF.

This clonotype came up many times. The CDR3: CSGDSSGRGYTF. DNA for the CDR3: TGCAGCGGAGACAGTTCTGGCCGTGGCTACACCTTC. The V call is TRBV29-1, the J call TRBJ1-2; possible D gene TRBD1, 5 bases. V was shortened by 7 bases and J by 7 bases, with 16 bases between the two germline ends. Germline CDR1 SQVTM, CDR2 ANQGSEA. The CDR3 is 12 amino acids.

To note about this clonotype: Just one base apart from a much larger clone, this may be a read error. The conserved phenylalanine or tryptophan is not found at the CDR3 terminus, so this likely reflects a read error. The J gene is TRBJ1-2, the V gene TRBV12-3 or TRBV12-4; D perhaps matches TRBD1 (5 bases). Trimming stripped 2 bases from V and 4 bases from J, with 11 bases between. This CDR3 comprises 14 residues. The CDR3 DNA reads TGTGCCAGCAGTTTAAAAGGGGCAGTCTATGGCTACACCCTC. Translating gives CASSLKGAVYGYTL.

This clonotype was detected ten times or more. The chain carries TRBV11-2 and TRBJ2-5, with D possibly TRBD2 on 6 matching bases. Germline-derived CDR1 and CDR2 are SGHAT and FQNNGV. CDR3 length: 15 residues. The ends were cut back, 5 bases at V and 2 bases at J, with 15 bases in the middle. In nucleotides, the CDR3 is TGTGCCAGCAGCCCCGGGACTGCCGTACAAGAGACCCAGTACTTC. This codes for CASSPGTAVQETQYF.

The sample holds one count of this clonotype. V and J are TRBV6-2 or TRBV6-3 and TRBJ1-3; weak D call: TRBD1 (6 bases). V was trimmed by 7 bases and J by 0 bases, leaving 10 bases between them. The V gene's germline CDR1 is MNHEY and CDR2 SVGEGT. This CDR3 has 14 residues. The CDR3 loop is CASMGGLSGNTIYF. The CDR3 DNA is TGTGCCAGCATGGGGGGCCTCTCTGGAAACACCATATATTTT.

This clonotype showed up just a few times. The CDR3 bases are TGTGCCATCGTTCAAGAGACAGGGGGCTACAATGAGCAGTTCTTT. This translates into CAIVQETGGYNEQFF. The rearrangement links TRBV10-3 to TRBJ1-1, with 10 bases that match TRBD1. V lost 8 bases and J lost 14; bases outside the gene matches: 20. The CDR3 runs to 15 residues. Germline loops: CDR1 ENHRY, CDR2 SYGVKD.

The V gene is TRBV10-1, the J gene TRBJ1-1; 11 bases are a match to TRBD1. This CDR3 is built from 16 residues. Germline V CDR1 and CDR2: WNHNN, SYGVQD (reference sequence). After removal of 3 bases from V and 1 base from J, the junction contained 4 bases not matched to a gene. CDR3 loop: CASSEGGTGGNTEAFF. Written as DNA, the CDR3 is TGCGCCAGCAGTGAAGGCGGGACAGGGGGGAACACTGAAGCTTTCTTT.

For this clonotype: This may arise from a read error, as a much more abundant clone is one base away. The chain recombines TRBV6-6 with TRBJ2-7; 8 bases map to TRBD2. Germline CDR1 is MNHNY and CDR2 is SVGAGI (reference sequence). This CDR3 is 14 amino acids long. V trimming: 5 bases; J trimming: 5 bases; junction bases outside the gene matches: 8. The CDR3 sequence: CASSPPTSVHEQYF. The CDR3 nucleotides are TGTGCCAGCAGTCCCCCGACTAGCGTTCACGAGCAGTACTTC.

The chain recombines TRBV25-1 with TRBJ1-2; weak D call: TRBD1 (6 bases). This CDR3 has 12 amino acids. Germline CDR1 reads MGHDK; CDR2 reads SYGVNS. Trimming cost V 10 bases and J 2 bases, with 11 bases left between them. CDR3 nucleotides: TGTGCCACCCGGGGGGCAAACTATGGCTACACCTTC. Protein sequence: CATRGANYGYTF.

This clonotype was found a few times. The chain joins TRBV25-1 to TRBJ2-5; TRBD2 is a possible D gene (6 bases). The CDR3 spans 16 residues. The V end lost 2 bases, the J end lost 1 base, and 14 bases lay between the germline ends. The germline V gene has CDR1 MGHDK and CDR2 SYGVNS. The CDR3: CASSEDDEGGQETQYF. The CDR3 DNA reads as TGTGCCAGCAGTGAAGACGACGAGGGAGGCCAAGAGACCCAGTACTTC.

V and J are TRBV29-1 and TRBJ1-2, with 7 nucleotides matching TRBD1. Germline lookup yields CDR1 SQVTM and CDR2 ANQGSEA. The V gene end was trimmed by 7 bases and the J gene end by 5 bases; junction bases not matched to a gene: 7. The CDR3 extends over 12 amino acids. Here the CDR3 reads CSEQGSRYGYTF. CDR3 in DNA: TGCAGCGAACAGGGGTCGAGATATGGCTACACCTTC.

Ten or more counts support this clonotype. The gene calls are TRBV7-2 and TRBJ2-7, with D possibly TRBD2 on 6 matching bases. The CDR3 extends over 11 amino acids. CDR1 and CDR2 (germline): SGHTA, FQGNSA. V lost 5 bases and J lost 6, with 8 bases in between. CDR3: CASSTLAEQYF. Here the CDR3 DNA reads TGTGCCAGCAGCACACTAGCCGAGCAGTACTTC.

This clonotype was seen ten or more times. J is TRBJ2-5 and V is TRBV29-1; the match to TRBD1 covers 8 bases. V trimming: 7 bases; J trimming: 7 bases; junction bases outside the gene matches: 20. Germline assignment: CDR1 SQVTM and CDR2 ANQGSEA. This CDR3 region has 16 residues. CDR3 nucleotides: TGCAGCGCTCCTCTACAGGGGGGCCTGTCTTGGGGGACCCAGTACTTC. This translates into CSAPLQGGLSWGTQYF.

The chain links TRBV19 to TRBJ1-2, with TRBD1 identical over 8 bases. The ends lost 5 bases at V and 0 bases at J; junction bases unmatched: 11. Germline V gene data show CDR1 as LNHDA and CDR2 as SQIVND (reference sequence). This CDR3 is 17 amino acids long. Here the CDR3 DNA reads TGTGCCAGTAGTGTCACCCAGGGGGCAGCGCCTAACTATGGCTACACCTTC. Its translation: CASSVTQGAAPNYGYTF. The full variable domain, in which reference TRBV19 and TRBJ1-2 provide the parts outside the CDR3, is DGGITQSPKYLFRKEGQNVTLSCEQNLNHDAMYWYRQDPGQGLRLIYYSQIVNDFQKGDIAEGYSVSREKKESFPLTVTSAQKNPTAFYLCASSVTQGAAPNYGYTFGSGTRLTVV.

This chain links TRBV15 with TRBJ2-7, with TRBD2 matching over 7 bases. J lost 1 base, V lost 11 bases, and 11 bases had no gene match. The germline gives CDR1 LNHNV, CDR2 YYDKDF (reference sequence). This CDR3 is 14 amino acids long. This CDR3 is CAPQREAGSYEQYF. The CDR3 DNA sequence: TGTGCCCCTCAACGGGAGGCCGGATCCTACGAGCAGTACTTC.

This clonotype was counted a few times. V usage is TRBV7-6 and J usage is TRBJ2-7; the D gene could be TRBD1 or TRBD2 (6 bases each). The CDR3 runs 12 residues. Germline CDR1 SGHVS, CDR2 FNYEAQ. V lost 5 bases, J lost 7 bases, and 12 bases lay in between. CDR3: CASSRGDDEQYF. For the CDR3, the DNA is TGTGCCAGCAGCAGGGGGGACGATGAGCAGTACTTC. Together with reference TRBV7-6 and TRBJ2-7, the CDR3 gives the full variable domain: GAGVSQSPRYKVTKRGQDVALRCDPISGHVSLYWYRQALGQGPEFLTYFNYEAQQDKSGLPNDRFSAERPEGSISTLTIQRTEQRDSAMYRCASSRGDDEQYFGPGTRLTVT.

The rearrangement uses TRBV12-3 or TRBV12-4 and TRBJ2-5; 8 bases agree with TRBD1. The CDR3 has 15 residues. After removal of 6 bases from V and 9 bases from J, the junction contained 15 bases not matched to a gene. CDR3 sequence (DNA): TGTGCCAGCAGCTTGGGACAGGCCCCAAATCAGCCCCAGTACTTC. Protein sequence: CASSLGQAPNQPQYF.

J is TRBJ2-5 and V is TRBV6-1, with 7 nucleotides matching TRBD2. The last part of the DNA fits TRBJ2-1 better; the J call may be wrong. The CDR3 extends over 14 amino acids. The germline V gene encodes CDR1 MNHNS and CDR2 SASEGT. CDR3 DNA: TGTGCCAGCAGTGCCAGCGGGCGGGGGAATGAGCAGTTCTTC. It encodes CASSASGRGNEQFF.

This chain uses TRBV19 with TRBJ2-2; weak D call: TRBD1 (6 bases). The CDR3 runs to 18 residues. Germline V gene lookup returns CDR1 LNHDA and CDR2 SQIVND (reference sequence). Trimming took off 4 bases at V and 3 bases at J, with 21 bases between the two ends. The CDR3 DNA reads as TGTGCCAGTAGTACCGGACAGATGCACTATGGCTACACCGGGGAGCTGTTTTTT. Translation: CASSTGQMHYGYTGELFF.

CDR3 nucleotide sequence: TGTGCCACCAGCAGGGGTCGAGAGGGGGACTATGGCTACACCTTC. It is translated as CATSRGREGDYGYTF. The chain has TRBV15 and TRBJ1-2; possibly TRBD1 for D (6 bases). Germline V gene sequence: CDR1 LNHNV, CDR2 YYDKDF (reference sequence). The CDR3 extends over 15 amino acids. With 3 bases removed from V and 3 bases from J, the gap between germline ends came to 14 bases.

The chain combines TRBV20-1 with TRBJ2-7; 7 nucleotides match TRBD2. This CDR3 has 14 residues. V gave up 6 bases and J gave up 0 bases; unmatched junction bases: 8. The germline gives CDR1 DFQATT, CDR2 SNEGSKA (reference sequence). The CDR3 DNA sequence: TGCAGTGCAAGATCTAGCGGCAGCTCCTACGAGCAGTACTTC. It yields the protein CSARSSGSSYEQYF.